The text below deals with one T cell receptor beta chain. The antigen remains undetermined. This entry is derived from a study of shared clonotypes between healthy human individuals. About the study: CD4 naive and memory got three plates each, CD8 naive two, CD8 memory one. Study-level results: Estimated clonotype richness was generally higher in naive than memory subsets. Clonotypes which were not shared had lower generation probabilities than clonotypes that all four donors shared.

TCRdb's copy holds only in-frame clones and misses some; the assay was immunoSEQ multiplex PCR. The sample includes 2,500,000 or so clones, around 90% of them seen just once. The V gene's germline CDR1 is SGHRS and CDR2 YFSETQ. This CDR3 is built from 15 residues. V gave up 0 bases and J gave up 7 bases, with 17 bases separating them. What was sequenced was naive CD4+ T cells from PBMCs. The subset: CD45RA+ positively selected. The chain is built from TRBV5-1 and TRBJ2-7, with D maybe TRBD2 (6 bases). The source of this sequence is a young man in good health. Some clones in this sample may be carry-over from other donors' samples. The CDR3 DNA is TGCGCCAGCAGCTTGGCGGGAGCCGGCAGCGGGGAGCAGTACTTC. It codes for CASSLAGAGSGEQYF.